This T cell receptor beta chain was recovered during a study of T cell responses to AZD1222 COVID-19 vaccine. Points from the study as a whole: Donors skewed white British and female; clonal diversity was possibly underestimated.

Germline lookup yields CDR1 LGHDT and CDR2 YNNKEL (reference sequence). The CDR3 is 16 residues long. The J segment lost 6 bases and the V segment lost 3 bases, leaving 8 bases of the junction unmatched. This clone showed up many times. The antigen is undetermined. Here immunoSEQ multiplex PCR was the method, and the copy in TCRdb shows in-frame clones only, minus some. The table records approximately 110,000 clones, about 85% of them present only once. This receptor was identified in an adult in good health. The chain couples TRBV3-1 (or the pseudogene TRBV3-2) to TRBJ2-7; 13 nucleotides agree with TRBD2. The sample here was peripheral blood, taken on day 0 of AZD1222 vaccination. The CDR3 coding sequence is TGTGCCAGCAGCCAGACGGGACTAGCGGGGCCCCCCGAGCAGTACTTC. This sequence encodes CASSQTGLAGPPEQYF.